This TCR beta chain was identified during a study of T cells after posttransplantation cyclophosphamide. Study-level points and caveats: Skin or GI-infiltrating T cells shared few TRB sequences with blood. TRB clonality was highly associated with recipient CMV seropositivity and reactivation.

The repertoire was sequenced with immunoSEQ multiplex PCR; TCRdb's copy has only in-frame clones and lacks some. The table records around 9,200 clones, roughly 87% of them present only once. As for this clone: Antigen unknown.

V was pared by 3 bases and J by 11 bases, with 7 bases of the junction left unmatched. Germline CDR1 is SEHNR and CDR2 is FQNEAQ (reference sequence). The CDR3 is 16 residues long. This TCR came from an older woman in good health, CMV-negative, and a related stem cell transplant donor. The chain joins TRBV7-9 to TRBJ2-1, with TRBD2 matching over 16 bases. Material: memory CD4+ T cells sorted from PBMCs. The CDR3 DNA is TGTGCCAGCAGCTTTGGGACTAGCGGGAGGGCCATGAAGCAGTTCTTC. Translated, it gives CASSFGTSGRAMKQFF.